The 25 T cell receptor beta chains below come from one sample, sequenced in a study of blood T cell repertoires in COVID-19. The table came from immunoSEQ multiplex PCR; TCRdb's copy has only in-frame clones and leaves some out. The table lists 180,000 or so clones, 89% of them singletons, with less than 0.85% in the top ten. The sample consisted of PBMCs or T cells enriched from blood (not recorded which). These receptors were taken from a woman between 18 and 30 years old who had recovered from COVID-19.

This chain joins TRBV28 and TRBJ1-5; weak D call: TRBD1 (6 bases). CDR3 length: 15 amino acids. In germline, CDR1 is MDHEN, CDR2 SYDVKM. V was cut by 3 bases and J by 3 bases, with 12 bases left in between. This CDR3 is CASSFGYRDNQPQHF. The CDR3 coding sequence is TGTGCCAGCAGTTTCGGGTACAGGGACAATCAGCCCCAGCATTTT.

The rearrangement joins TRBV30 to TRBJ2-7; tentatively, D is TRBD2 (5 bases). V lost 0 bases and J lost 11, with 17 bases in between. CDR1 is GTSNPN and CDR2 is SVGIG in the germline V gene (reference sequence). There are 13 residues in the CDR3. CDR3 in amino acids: CAWSVRTSIWKYF. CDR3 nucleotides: TGTGCCTGGAGTGTACGGACTTCCATTTGGAAGTACTTC.

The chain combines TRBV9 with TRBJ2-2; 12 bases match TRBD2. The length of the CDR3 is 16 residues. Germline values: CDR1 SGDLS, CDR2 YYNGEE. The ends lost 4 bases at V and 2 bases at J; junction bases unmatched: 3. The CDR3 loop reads CASSKTSGGNTGELFF. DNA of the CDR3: TGTGCCAGCAGCAAGACTAGCGGGGGAAACACCGGGGAGCTGTTTTTT.

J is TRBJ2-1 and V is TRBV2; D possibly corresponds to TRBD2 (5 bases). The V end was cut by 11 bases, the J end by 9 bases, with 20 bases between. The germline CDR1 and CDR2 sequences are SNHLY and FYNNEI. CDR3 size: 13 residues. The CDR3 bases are TGTGCCCAAGCCCGGACTCGGGTCGGTGAGCAGTTCTTC. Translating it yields CAQARTRVGEQFF.

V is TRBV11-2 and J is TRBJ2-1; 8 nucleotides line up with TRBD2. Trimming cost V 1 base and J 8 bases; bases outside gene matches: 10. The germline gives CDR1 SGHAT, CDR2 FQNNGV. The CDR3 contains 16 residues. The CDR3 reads CASSLGSGGPWYEQFF. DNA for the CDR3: TGTGCCAGCAGCTTAGGCTCGGGAGGGCCGTGGTATGAGCAGTTCTTC.

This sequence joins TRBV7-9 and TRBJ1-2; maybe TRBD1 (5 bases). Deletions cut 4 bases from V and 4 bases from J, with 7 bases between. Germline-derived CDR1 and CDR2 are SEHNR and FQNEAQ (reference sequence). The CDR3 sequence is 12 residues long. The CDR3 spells CASSSDSYGYTF. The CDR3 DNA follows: TGTGCCAGCAGCTCCGACAGCTATGGCTACACCTTC. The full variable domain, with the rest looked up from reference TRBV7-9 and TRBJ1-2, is DTGVSQNPRHKITKRGQNVTFRCDPISEHNRLYWYRQTLGQGPEFLTYFQNEAQLEKSRLLSDRFSAERPKGSFSTLEIQRTEQGDSAMYLCASSSDSYGYTFGSGTRLTVV.

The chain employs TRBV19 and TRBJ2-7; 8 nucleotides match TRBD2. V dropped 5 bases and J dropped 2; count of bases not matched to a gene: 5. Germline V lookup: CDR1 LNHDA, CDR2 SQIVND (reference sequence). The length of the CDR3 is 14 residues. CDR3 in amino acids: CASSQLAGPYEQYF. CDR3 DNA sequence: TGTGCCAGTAGTCAGTTAGCGGGGCCCTACGAGCAGTACTTC.

CDR3 nucleotide sequence: TGTGCCAGCGGACTAAACAGGGGGCTAACGCGAGGCTACACCTTC. Translation gives CASGLNRGLTRGYTF. The genes are TRBV25-1 and TRBJ1-2; 9 bases line up with TRBD1. The CDR3 spans 15 residues. V lost 8 bases and J lost 8; bases outside the gene matches: 15. Germline CDR1 and CDR2: MGHDK and SYGVNS.

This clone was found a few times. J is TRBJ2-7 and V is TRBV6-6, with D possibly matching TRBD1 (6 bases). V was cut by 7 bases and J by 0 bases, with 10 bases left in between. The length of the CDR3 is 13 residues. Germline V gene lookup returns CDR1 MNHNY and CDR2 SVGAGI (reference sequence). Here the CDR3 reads CASTGQLSYEQYF. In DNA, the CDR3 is TGTGCCAGCACTGGACAGCTCTCCTACGAGCAGTACTTC.

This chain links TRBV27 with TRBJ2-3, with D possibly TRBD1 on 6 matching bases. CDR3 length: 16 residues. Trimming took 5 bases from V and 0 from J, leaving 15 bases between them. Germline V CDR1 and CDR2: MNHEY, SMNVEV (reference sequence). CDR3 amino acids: CASSTLRGISTDTQYF. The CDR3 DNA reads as TGTGCCAGCAGTACCCTTAGGGGGATTAGCACAGATACGCAGTATTTT.

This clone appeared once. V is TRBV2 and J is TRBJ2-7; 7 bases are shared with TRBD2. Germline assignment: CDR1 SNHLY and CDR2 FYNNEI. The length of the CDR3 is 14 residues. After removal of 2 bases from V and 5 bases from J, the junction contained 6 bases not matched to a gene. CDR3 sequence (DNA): TGTGCCAGCAGTGAAACGGCGGGAGTGAACGAGCAGTACTTC. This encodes CASSETAGVNEQYF. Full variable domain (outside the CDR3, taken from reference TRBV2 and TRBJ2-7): EPEVTQTPSHQVTQMGQEVILRCVPISNHLYFYWYRQILGQKVEFLVSFYNNEISEKSEIFDDQFSVERPDGSNFTLKIRSTKLEDSAMYFCASSETAGVNEQYFGPGTRLTVT.

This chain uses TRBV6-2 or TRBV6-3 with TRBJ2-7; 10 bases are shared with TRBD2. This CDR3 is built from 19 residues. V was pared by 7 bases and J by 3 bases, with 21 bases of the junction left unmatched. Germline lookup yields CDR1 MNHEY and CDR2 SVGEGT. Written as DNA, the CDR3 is TGTGCCAGCACCCCTCTAGCGGGAGCGAACCCAAGAACTGACTACGAGCAGTACTTC. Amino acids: CASTPLAGANPRTDYEQYF.

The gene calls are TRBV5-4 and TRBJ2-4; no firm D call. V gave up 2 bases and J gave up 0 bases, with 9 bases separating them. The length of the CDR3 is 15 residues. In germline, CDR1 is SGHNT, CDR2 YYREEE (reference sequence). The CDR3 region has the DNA TGTGCCAGCAGCTTTAGAAACGGAGCCAAAAACATTCAGTACTTC. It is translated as CASSFRNGAKNIQYF.

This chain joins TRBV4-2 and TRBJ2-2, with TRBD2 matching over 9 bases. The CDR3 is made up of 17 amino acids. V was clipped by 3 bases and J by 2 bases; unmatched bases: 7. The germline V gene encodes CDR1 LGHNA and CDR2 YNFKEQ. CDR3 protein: CASSHGTSSSNTGELFF. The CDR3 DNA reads TGTGCCAGCAGCCATGGGACTAGCTCGTCTAACACCGGGGAGCTGTTTTTT.

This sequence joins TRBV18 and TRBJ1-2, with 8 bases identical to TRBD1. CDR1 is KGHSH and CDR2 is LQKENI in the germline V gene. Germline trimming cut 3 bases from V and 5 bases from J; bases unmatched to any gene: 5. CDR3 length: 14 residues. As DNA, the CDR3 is TGTGCCAGCTCACCCACAGGGGGTGGATATGGCTACACCTTC. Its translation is CASSPTGGGYGYTF.

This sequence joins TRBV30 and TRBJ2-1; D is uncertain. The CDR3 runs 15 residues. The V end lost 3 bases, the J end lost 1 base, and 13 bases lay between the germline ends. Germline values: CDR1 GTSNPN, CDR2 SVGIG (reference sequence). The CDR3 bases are TGTGCCTGGAGGTTCGGCGGAACATCCTACAATGAGCAGTTCTTC. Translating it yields CAWRFGGTSYNEQFF.

CDR3 sequence reads: CATLPPGTVTDTQYF. CDR3 coding DNA: TGTGCCACCTTACCCCCGGGGACAGTCACAGATACGCAGTATTTT. V and J are TRBV6-5 and TRBJ2-3; 7 nucleotides match TRBD1. V shed 10 bases, J shed 2 bases, and the junction held 12 bases outside the gene matches. This CDR3 is 15 amino acids long. Germline lookup yields CDR1 MNHEY and CDR2 SVGAGI.

The CDR3 region is CASSYYRLAGGGDTQYF. The CDR3 nucleotides read TGTGCCAGCAGCTATTATAGACTAGCGGGAGGGGGAGATACGCAGTATTTT. The chain carries TRBV7-2 and TRBJ2-3; 14 bases match TRBD2. CDR1 and CDR2 from the germline V gene are SGHTA and FQGNSA. The ends lost 4 bases at V and 5 bases at J; junction bases unmatched: 8. This CDR3 has 17 residues.

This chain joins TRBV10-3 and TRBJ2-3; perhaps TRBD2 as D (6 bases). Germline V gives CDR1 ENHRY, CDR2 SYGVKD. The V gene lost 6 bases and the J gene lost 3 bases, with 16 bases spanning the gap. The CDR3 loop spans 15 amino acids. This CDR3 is CAIRNGGEETDTQYF. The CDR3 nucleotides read TGTGCCATCAGGAACGGGGGAGAAGAGACAGATACGCAGTATTTT.

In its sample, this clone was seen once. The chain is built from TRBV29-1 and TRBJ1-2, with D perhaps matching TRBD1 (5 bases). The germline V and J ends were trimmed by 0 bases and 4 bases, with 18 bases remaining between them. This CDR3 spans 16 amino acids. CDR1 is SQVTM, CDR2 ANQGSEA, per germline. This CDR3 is CSVEDRGPRRGYGYTF. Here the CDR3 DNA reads TGCAGCGTTGAAGACAGAGGGCCAAGGAGGGGCTATGGCTACACCTTC.

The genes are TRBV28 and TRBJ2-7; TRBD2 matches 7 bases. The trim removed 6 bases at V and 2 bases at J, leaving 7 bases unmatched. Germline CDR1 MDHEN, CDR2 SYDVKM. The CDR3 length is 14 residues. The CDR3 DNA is TGTGCCAGCAGGGAGAGCGGGAACACCTACGAGCAGTACTTC. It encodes CASRESGNTYEQYF.

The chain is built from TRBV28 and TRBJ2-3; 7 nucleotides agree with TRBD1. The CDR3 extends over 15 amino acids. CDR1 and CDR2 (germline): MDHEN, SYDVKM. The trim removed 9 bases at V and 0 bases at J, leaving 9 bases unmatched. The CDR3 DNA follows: TGTGCCAGTCGGGACAGTACGTTTAGCACAGATACGCAGTATTTT. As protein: CASRDSTFSTDTQYF.

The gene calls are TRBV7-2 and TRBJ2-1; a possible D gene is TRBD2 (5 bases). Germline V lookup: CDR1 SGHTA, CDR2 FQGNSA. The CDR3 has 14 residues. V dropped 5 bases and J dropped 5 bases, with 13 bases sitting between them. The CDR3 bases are TGTGCCAGCAGCGCATGGGAGAAAAACAATGAGCAGTTCTTC. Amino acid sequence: CASSAWEKNNEQFF.

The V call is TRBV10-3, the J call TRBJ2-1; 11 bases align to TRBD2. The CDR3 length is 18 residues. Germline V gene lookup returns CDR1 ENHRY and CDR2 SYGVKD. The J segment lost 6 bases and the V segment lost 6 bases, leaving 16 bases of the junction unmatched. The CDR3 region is CAISQLLILAGAGNEQFF. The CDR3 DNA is TGTGCCATCAGCCAATTACTCATACTAGCGGGAGCGGGCAATGAGCAGTTCTTC.

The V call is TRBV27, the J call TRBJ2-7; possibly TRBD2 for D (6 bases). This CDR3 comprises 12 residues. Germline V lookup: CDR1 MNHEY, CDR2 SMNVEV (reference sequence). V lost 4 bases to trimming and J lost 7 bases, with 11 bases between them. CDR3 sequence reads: CASSSPGLEQYF. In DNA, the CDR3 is TGTGCCAGCAGTTCCCCCGGACTAGAGCAGTACTTC.